This T cell receptor (beta chain) was recovered during a study of T cells in Graves' hyperthyroidism and ophthalmopathy. A word on this clonotype: What it binds is not known.

There were TCR beta CDR3 regions amplified from RNA transcripts. HTBI primers were used for first-round RT-PCR of the TCR CDR3. TCRdb called the multiplex PCR reads again in MiXCR, with one record for every CDR3 protein. The sample lists about 640,000 distinct CDR3 sequences, 45% seen once, with approximately 7.2% in the top ten. Germline V CDR1 and CDR2: SEHNR, FQNEAQ (reference sequence). This CDR3 has 14 residues. General observations from the study: Ophthalmopathy onset followed model prediction by a median approximately seven months.

The sample was peripheral blood or thyroid tissue (not recorded which). The TCR comes from an adult man with Graves' disease, either hyperthyroidism or ophthalmopathy (not recorded which). This chain joins TRBV7-9 and TRBJ1-1, with 8 bases identical to TRBD1. The CDR3: CARRAGGWRTEAFF. The CDR3 DNA is TGTGCTAGGAGGGCAGGGGGCTGGAGGACTGAAGCTTTCTTT. Full variable domain (rest looked up from reference TRBV7-9 and TRBJ1-1): DTGVSQNPRHKITKRGQNVTFRCDPISEHNRLYWYRQTLGQGPEFLTYFQNEAQLEKSRLLSDRFSAERPKGSFSTLEIQRTEQGDSAMYLCARRAGGWRTEAFFGQGTRLTVV.